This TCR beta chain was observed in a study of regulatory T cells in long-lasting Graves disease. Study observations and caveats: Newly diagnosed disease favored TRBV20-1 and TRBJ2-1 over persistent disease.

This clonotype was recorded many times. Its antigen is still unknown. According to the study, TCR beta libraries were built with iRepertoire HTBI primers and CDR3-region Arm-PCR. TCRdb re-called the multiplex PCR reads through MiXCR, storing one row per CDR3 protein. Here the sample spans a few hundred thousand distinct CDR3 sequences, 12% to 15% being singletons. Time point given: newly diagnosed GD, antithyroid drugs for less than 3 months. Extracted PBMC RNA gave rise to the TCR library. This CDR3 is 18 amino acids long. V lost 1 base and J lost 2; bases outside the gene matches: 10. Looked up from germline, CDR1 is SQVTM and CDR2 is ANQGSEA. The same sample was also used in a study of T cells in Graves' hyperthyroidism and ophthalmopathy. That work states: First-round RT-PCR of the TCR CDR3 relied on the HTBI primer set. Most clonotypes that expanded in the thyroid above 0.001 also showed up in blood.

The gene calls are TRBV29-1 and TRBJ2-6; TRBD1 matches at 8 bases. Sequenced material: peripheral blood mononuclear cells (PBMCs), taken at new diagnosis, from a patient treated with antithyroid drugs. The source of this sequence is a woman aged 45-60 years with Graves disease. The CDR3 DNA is TGCAGCGTTGAAGGAAAAAGAACAGGGGGGCCTGGGGCCAACGTCCTGACTTTC. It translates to CSVEGKRTGGPGANVLTF. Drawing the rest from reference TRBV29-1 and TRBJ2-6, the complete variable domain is SAVISQKPSRDICQRGTSLTIQCQVDSQVTMMFWYRQQPGQSLTLIATANQGSEATYESGFVIDKFPISRPNLTFSTLTVSNMSPEDSSIYLCSVEGKRTGGPGANVLTFGAGSRLTVL.